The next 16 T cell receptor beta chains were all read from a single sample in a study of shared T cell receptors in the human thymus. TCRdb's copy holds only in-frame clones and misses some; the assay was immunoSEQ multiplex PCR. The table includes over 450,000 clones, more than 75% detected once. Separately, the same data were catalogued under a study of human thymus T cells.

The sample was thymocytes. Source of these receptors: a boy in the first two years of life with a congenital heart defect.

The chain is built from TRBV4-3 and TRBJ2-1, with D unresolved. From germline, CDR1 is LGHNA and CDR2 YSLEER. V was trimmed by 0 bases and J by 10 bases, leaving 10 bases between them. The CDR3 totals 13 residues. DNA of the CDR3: TGCGCCAGCAGCCAAGAACGCGAGACAGAGCAGTTCTTC. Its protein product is CASSQERETEQFF.

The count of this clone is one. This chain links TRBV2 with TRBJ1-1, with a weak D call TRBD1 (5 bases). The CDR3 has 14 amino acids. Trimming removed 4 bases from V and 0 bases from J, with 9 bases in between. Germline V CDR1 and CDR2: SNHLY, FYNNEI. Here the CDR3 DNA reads TGTGCCAGCAGTGTGGGGCAGTTGAACACTGAAGCTTTCTTT. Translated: CASSVGQLNTEAFF.

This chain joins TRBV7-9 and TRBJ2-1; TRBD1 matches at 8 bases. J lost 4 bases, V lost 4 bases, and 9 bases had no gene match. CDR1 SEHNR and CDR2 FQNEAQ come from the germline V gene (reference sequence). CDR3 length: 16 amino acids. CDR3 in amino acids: CASSSPPDRDYNEQFF. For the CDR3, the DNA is TGTGCCAGCAGCTCGCCCCCGGACAGGGATTACAATGAGCAGTTCTTC.

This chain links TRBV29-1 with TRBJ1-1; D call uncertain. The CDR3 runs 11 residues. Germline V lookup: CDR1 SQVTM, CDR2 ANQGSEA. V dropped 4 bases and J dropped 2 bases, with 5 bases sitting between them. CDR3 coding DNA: TGCAGCGTTGTTATCAACACTGAAGCTTTCTTT. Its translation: CSVVINTEAFF.

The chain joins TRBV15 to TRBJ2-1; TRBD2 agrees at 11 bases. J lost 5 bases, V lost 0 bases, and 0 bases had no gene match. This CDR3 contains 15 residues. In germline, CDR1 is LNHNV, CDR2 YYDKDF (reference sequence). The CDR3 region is CATSRELAGDNEQFF. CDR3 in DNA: TGTGCCACCAGCAGAGAACTAGCGGGGGACAATGAGCAGTTCTTC.

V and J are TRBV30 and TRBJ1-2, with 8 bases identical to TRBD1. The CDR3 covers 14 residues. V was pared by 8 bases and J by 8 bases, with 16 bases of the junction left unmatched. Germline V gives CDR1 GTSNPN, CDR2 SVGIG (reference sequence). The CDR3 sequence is CAQAYVRGLGGYTF. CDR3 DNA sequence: TGTGCCCAAGCGTATGTCAGGGGGCTAGGAGGCTACACCTTC.

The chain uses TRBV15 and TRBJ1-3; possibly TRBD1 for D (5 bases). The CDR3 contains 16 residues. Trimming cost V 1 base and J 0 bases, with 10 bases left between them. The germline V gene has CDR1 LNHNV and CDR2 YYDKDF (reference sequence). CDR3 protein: CATSRGWRGSGNTIYF. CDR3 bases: TGTGCCACCAGCAGAGGGTGGAGGGGCTCTGGAAACACCATATATTTT.

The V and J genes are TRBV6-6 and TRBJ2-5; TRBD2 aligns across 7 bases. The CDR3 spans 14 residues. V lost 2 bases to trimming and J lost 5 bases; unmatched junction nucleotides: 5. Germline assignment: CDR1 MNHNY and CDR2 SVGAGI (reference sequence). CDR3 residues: CASSYGGVRETQYF. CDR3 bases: TGTGCCAGCAGTTACGGGGGGGTGAGGGAGACCCAGTACTTC.

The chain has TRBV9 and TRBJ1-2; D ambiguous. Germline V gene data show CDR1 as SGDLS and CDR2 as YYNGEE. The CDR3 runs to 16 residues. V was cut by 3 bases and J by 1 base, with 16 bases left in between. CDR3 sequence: CASSAPRGVGNYGYTF. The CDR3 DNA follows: TGTGCCAGCAGCGCCCCTCGAGGTGTAGGTAACTATGGCTACACCTTC. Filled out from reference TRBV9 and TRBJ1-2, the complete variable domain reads DSGVTQTPKHLITATGQRVTLRCSPRSGDLSVYWYQQSLDQGLQFLIQYYNGEERAKGNILERFSAQQFPDLHSELNLSSLELGDSALYFCASSAPRGVGNYGYTFGSGTRLTVV.

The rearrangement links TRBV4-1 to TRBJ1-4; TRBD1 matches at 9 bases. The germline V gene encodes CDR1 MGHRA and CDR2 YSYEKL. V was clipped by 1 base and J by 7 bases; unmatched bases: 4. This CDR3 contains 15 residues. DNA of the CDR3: TGCGCCAGCAGCCAAGTCGGGACAGGGTCTGAAAAACTGTTTTTT. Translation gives CASSQVGTGSEKLFF.

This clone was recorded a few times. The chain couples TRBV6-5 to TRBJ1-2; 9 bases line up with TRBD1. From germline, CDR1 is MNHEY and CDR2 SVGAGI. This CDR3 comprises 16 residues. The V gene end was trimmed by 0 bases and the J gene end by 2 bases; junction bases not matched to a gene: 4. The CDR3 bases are TGTGCCAGCAGTTACTCGGGGACAGGGCCCAACTATGGCTACACCTTC. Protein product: CASSYSGTGPNYGYTF.

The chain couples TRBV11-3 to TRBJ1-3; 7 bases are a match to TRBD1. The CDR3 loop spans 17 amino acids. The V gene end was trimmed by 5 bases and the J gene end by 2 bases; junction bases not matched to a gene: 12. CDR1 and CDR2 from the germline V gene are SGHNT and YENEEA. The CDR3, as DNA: TGTGCCAGCAGCCCCAAGGAGAGGGGGCTGGCTGGAAACACCATATATTTT. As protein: CASSPKERGLAGNTIYF.

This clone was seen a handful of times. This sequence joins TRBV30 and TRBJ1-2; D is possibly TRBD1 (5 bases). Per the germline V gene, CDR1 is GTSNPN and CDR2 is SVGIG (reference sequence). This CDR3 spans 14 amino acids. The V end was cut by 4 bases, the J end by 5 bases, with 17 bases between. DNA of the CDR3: TGTGCCTGGAATATAGGGACTGGGGAATATGGCTACACCTTC. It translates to CAWNIGTGEYGYTF.

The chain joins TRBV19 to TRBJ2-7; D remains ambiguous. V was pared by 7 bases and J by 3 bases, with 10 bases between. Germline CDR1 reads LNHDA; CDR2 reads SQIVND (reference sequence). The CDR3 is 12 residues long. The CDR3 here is CASTLASYEQYF. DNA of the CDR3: TGTGCCAGTACCCTCGCTAGCTACGAGCAGTACTTC.

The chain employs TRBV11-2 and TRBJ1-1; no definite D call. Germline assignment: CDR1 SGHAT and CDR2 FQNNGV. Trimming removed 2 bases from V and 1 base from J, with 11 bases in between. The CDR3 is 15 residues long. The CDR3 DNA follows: TGTGCCAGCAGCTTACTTCGGAGAACGAACACTGAAGCTTTCTTT. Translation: CASSLLRRTNTEAFF.

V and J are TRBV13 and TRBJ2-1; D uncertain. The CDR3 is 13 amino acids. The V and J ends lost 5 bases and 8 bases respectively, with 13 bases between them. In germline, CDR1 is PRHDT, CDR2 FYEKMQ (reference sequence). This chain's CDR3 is CASSDWVSDEQFF. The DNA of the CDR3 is TGTGCCAGCAGCGACTGGGTGTCCGATGAGCAGTTCTTC.